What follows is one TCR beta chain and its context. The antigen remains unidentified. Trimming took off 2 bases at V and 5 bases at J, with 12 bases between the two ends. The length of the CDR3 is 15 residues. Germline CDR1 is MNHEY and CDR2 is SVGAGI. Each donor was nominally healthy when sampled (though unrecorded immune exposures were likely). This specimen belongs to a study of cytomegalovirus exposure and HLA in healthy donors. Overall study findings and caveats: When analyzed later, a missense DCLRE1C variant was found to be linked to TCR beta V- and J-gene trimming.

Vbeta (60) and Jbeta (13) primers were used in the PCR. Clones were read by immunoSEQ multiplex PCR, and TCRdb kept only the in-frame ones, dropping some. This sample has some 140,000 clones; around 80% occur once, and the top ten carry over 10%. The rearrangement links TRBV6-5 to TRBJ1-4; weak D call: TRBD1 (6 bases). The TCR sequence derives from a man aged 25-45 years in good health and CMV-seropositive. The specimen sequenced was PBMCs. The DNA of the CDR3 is TGTGCCAGCAGTTACAGTCGGGGGGCGAATGAAAAACTGTTTTTT. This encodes CASSYSRGANEKLFF.